The 4 T cell receptor beta chains given below trace back to one sample, sequenced in a study of CD8 T cells in Susac syndrome. cDNA came from approximately 0.5 to 1 ug RNA primed by random hexamers. TCRdb redid the calling of the immunoSEQ multiplex PCR reads with MiXCR, one entry per CDR3 protein. In the table there are under 200,000 distinct CDR3 sequences, 90% to 95% of which are singletons. Sequencing used CD4+ T cells from PBMCs. The receptor source for this set is a human donor in good health.

The V gene is TRBV5-1, the J gene TRBJ2-7; D remains ambiguous. V shed 0 bases and J shed 3 bases, with 7 bases lying between them. This CDR3 is 13 amino acids long. Germline V gives CDR1 SGHRS, CDR2 YFSETQ. The DNA for the CDR3 is TGCGCCAGCAGCTTGGAGATGGTCTACGAGCAGTACTTC. As protein: CASSLEMVYEQYF.

This sequence joins TRBV6-5 and TRBJ1-2; weak D call: TRBD1 (5 bases). Trimming stripped 8 bases from V and 6 bases from J, with 16 bases between. CDR3 length equals 13 residues. Looked up from germline, CDR1 is MNHEY and CDR2 is SVGAGI. DNA for the CDR3: TGTGCCAGCTCTACGGGGGGAAAGAATGGCTACACCTTC. Encoded protein: CASSTGGKNGYTF.

The DNA for the CDR3 is TGCAGCGTTCCAACAACCAAGTTCAATGAGCAGTTCTTC. Translating gives CSVPTTKFNEQFF. This chain joins TRBV29-1 and TRBJ2-1; D unresolved. Trimming removed 5 bases at V and 6 bases at J, with 14 bases between. The CDR3 consists of 13 residues. Germline V gene sequence: CDR1 SQVTM, CDR2 ANQGSEA.

V usage is TRBV27 and J usage is TRBJ2-2; 9 bases agree with TRBD1. V shed 5 bases, J shed 1 base, and the junction held 14 bases outside the gene matches. Germline CDR1 is MNHEY and CDR2 is SMNVEV (reference sequence). The CDR3 is 19 amino acids. DNA for the CDR3: TGTGCCAGCAGTCGGGGGACAGGGCAATCGGACTGGAACACCGGGGAGCTGTTTTTT. It specifies CASSRGTGQSDWNTGELFF.